The 5 T cell receptor beta chains reported below all come from one sample, sequenced in a study of blood T cell repertoires in COVID-19 (TCRdb year 2020). The library was produced with the immunoSEQ multiplex PCR assay. This is the immuneACCESS table as TCRdb keeps it, with only in-frame sequences that have V and J called. A part of the clones is gone; compared with another copy, unresolved V genes explain less than half, and the rest is unexplained. The table for this sample lists 65,000 to 90,000 clones; around 88% of them were counted only once. The ten largest clones represent around 7.9% of the sample. Material: peripheral blood. All receptors derive from a man under 40 with acute or convalescent COVID-19.

CDR3: CASSYRTDSNQPQHF. CDR3 nucleotides: TGTGCCAGCAGCTACCGGACAGATAGCAATCAGCCCCAGCATTTT. The chain employs TRBV6-5 and TRBJ1-5, with D possibly TRBD1 on 6 matching bases. Germline CDR1 and CDR2: MNHEY and SVGAGI. Trimming cost V 6 bases and J 0 bases, with 12 bases left between them. This CDR3 has 15 amino acids.

This clone was detected a few times. The rearrangement uses TRBV28 and TRBJ1-2; 7 bases map to TRBD1. Germline V CDR1 and CDR2: MDHEN, SYDVKM. V dropped 6 bases and J dropped 4; count of bases not matched to a gene: 5. This CDR3 is 13 amino acids long. The CDR3 DNA reads as TGTGCCAGCAGCCGCCGGGACAGCTATGGCTACACCTTC. Translating gives CASSRRDSYGYTF.

The rearrangement joins TRBV9 to TRBJ1-4, with TRBD1 identical over 7 bases. In germline, CDR1 is SGDLS, CDR2 YYNGEE. V dropped 4 bases and J dropped 4; count of bases not matched to a gene: 4. There are 14 residues in the CDR3. This CDR3 is CASSSGTVNEKLFF. CDR3 DNA sequence: TGTGCCAGCAGCTCCGGGACAGTTAATGAAAAACTGTTTTTT.

J is TRBJ2-3 and V is TRBV2, with 13 bases fitting TRBD2. Losses at the gene ends were 5 bases for V and 2 bases for J; bases not matched to a gene: 4. The CDR3 length is 16 residues. The germline V gene has CDR1 SNHLY and CDR2 FYNNEI. CDR3 in amino acids: CASSQLAGGPTDTQYF. Here the CDR3 DNA reads TGTGCCAGCAGTCAACTAGCGGGAGGGCCCACAGATACGCAGTATTTT.

The chain uses TRBV6-4 and TRBJ2-5, with 9 positions matching TRBD1. The CDR3 spans 15 residues. CDR1 is MRHNA, CDR2 SNTAGT, per germline. Losses at the gene ends were 6 bases for V and 4 bases for J; bases not matched to a gene: 9. CDR3 amino acids: CASRTGGPNGETQYF. Written as DNA, the CDR3 is TGTGCCAGCAGGACAGGGGGACCCAACGGAGAGACCCAGTACTTC.